Here is one T cell receptor beta chain with its context. CDR1 and CDR2 from the germline V gene are MNHNS and SASEGT. This CDR3 has 16 amino acids. Trimming removed 4 bases from V and 5 bases from J; junction bases left unmatched: 14. The method was immunoSEQ multiplex PCR; TCRdb's version includes in-frame clones alone and lacks a portion of them. The sample lists some 130,000 clones, approximately 85% occurring once. These data are taken from a study of T cell responses to AZD1222 COVID-19 vaccine. This TCR derives from an adult in good health. The chain employs TRBV6-1 and TRBJ2-7; 7 positions agree with TRBD2. The sequencing here drew on peripheral blood, taken on day 0 of MenACWY control vaccination. CDR3 coding DNA: TGTGCCAGCAGTGGGGTTGATGGCGGGAGTCCGAACGAGCAGTACTTC. It is translated as CASSGVDGGSPNEQYF.